These 6 T cell receptor beta chains were all obtained from the same sample, sequenced in a study of blood T cell repertoires in COVID-19 (dated by TCRdb to the early 2020s). Libraries were prepared through the immunoSEQ multiplex PCR assay. Not all clones reach the TCRdb copy of this immuneACCESS table, which keeps in-frame sequences only. Checked studies attribute under half of the gap to unresolved V genes and leave the rest unexplained. The sample yields about 220,000 clones; 85% to 90% were counted once. The top ten constitute about 15% of the sample. Sequenced: PBMCs or T cells enriched from blood (not recorded which). The origin of the receptors is a young man who had been exposed to COVID-19.

V usage is TRBV6-1 and J usage is TRBJ2-5; 11 bases align to TRBD2. J gave up 5 bases and V 2 bases, and 7 bases lay outside the gene matches. Germline CDR1 is MNHNS and CDR2 is SASEGT. The CDR3 length is 16 residues. The DNA of the CDR3 is TGTGCCAGCAGTGAATTGGCTAGCGGGGGGTTGGAGACCCAGTACTTC. It specifies CASSELASGGLETQYF.

V gene TRBV27 combines with J gene TRBJ2-1; D is ambiguous. Trimming cost V 2 bases and J 8 bases, with 10 bases left between them. The CDR3 consists of 13 residues. Germline CDR1 reads MNHEY; CDR2 reads SMNVEV (reference sequence). The CDR3 reads CASSLPRVDEQFF. The CDR3 nucleotides read TGTGCCAGCAGTTTACCCCGGGTCGATGAGCAGTTCTTC.

The V call is TRBV20-1, the J call TRBJ1-5; 8 bases are a match to TRBD1. The CDR3 spans 14 residues. Germline CDR1 is DFQATT and CDR2 is SNEGSKA (reference sequence). The trim removed 6 bases at V and 8 bases at J, leaving 12 bases unmatched. The CDR3 sequence: CSASRGQVLEPQHF. DNA for the CDR3: TGCAGTGCGAGTAGGGGACAGGTCTTGGAGCCCCAGCATTTT.

The chain uses TRBV11-3 and TRBJ1-1; TRBD1 might be the D (5 bases). Germline V gene lookup returns CDR1 SGHNT and CDR2 YENEEA. Trimming pared 1 base from V and 4 bases from J, leaving 7 bases between. The CDR3 has 13 amino acids. The CDR3 region is CASSLVQGTEAFF. The CDR3 region has the DNA TGTGCCAGCAGCTTAGTCCAGGGCACTGAAGCTTTCTTT. The full variable domain, completed using reference TRBV11-3 and TRBJ1-1, is EAGVVQSPRYKIIEKKQPVAFWCNPISGHNTLYWYLQNLGQGPELLIRYENEEAVDDSQLPKDRFSAERLKGVDSTLKIQPAELGDSAVYLCASSLVQGTEAFFGQGTRLTVV.

J is TRBJ2-1 and V is TRBV5-1, with 7 bases matching TRBD1. Germline CDR1 and CDR2: SGHRS and YFSETQ. J gave up 4 bases and V 5 bases, and 12 bases lay outside the gene matches. The CDR3 covers 16 residues. CDR3 in amino acids: CASRYKGTEGYNEQFF. CDR3 nucleotides: TGCGCCAGCAGATACAAAGGGACAGAAGGATACAATGAGCAGTTCTTC. Based on the CDR3 plus reference TRBV5-1 and TRBJ2-1, the full variable domain is KAGVTQTPRYLIKTRGQQVTLSCSPISGHRSVSWYQQTPGQGLQFLFEYFSETQRNKGNFPGRFSGRQFSNSRSEMNVSTLELGDSALYLCASRYKGTEGYNEQFFGPGTRLTVL.

This clone was found once. V and J are TRBV9 and TRBJ1-1; D perhaps matches TRBD1 (5 bases). V dropped 4 bases and J dropped 5 bases, with 9 bases sitting between them. The length of the CDR3 is 12 residues. Germline CDR1 SGDLS, CDR2 YYNGEE. The CDR3 protein is CASSLGETEAFF. CDR3 nucleotides: TGTGCCAGCAGCCTAGGGGAGACTGAAGCTTTCTTT.